A selection of T cell receptor beta chains follows, all from one sample in a study of response to subunit inactivated influenza vaccine. TCRdb redid the calling of the RT-PCR reads with MiXCR, one entry per CDR3 protein. This table has 500,000 to 550,000 distinct CDR3 sequences, 20% to 25% appearing once. These same data were also listed under a study on T cells expressing NK-cell markers.

Source: CD4+ T cells sorted from PBMCs, taken about 13 days after vaccination. These receptors were collected from a man aged 45 to 65 who received an inactivated influenza vaccine. Each CDR3 is given with its conserved first and last residue. D genes are given only for firm matches. Expanded clones get a size class; other rows say once, few or many, or leave the size out.

v_gene: TRBV6-1; abundance: -; j_gene: TRBJ2-6; d_gene: TRBD1; CDR3aa: CASSRDRGALSGANVLTF; CDR3nt: TGTGCCAGCAGCAGGGACAGGGGCGCCCTCTCTGGGGCCAACGTCCTGACTTTC
v_gene: TRBV7-2; abundance: -; j_gene: TRBJ2-5; d_gene: -; CDR3aa: CASSLITETQYF; CDR3nt: TGTGCCAGCAGCTTAATAACGGAGACCCAGTACTTC
v_gene: TRBV7-9; abundance: -; j_gene: TRBJ2-3; d_gene: -; CDR3aa: CASRADEFNPSADTQYF; CDR3nt: TGTGCCAGCAGGGCGGACGAGTTTAACCCGAGCGCAGATACGCAGTATTTT
v_gene: TRBV3-1; abundance: -; j_gene: TRBJ2-3; d_gene: TRBD1; CDR3aa: CASSPGTGRRSTDTQYF; CDR3nt: TGTGCCAGCAGCCCGGGGACAGGGAGGAGGTCAACGGATACGCAGTATTTT
v_gene: TRBV29-1; abundance: -; j_gene: TRBJ1-6; d_gene: -; CDR3aa: CSVLETLRSPLHF; CDR3nt: TGCAGCGTTTTGGAGACACTTCGTTCACCCCTCCACTTT
v_gene: TRBV7-9; abundance: few; j_gene: TRBJ2-3; d_gene: TRBD1; CDR3aa: CASSHTGADTQYF; CDR3nt: TGTGCCAGCAGTCATACAGGGGCAGATACGCAGTATTTT
v_gene: TRBV10-3; abundance: -; j_gene: TRBJ1-3; d_gene: -; CDR3aa: CAISESEVSGNTIYF; CDR3nt: TGTGCCATCAGTGAGTCCGAGGTCTCTGGAAACACCATATATTTT
v_gene: TRBV6-1; abundance: -; j_gene: TRBJ2-7; d_gene: TRBD1; CDR3aa: CASTPRDRGDYEQYF; CDR3nt: TGTGCCAGCACCCCCCGGGACAGGGGAGACTACGAGCAGTACTTC
v_gene: TRBV20-1; abundance: many; j_gene: TRBJ2-3; d_gene: -; CDR3aa: CSARRQPTDTQYF; CDR3nt: TGCAGTGCTAGAAGGCAGCCCACAGATACGCAGTATTTT
v_gene: TRBV4-2; abundance: -; j_gene: TRBJ1-2; d_gene: -; CDR3aa: CASSPQGLGYGYTF; CDR3nt: TGTGCCAGCAGCCCCCAGGGGCTCGGCTATGGCTACACCTTC
v_gene: TRBV7-8; abundance: -; j_gene: TRBJ2-5; d_gene: -; CDR3aa: CASSLAGVGGTQYF; CDR3nt: TGTGCCAGCAGCTTAGCGGGGGTAGGGGGGACCCAGTACTTC
v_gene: TRBV6-2/TRBV6-3; abundance: few; j_gene: TRBJ2-1; d_gene: TRBD1; CDR3aa: CASSYRFGQEDEQFF; CDR3nt: TGTGCCAGCAGTTACCGATTCGGACAGGAGGATGAGCAGTTCTTC
v_gene: TRBV11-2; abundance: few; j_gene: TRBJ1-1; d_gene: TRBD1; CDR3aa: CASSLEPGQYIEAFF; CDR3nt: TGTGCCAGCAGCTTAGAACCGGGACAGTACATTGAAGCTTTCTTT
v_gene: TRBV7-2; abundance: -; j_gene: TRBJ2-1; d_gene: TRBD2; CDR3aa: CASSLALAGVIYEQFF; CDR3nt: TGTGCCAGCAGCTTAGCGCTAGCGGGGGTTATCTATGAGCAGTTCTTC
v_gene: TRBV20-1; abundance: -; j_gene: TRBJ2-1; d_gene: TRBD2; CDR3aa: CSARPIREIAGSNEQFF; CDR3nt: TGCAGTGCTAGACCTATCCGGGAGATAGCGGGGTCCAATGAGCAGTTCTTC
v_gene: TRBV29-1; abundance: few; j_gene: TRBJ1-1; d_gene: TRBD1; CDR3aa: CSVVRTGYTEAFF; CDR3nt: TGCAGCGTTGTACGGACAGGGTACACTGAAGCTTTCTTT
v_gene: TRBV20-1; abundance: -; j_gene: TRBJ2-5; d_gene: -; CDR3aa: CSAPGTPEGQYF; CDR3nt: TGCAGTGCCCCTGGGACTCCCGAGGGCCAGTACTTC
v_gene: TRBV7-9; abundance: few; j_gene: TRBJ2-5; d_gene: -; CDR3aa: CASSLDTETQYF; CDR3nt: TGTGCCAGCAGCTTAGATACAGAGACCCAGTACTTC
v_gene: TRBV6-2/TRBV6-3; abundance: -; j_gene: TRBJ2-2; d_gene: -; CDR3aa: CASSFRRGITGELFF; CDR3nt: TGTGCCAGCAGTTTTAGGAGAGGAATCACCGGGGAGCTGTTTTTT
v_gene: TRBV20-1; abundance: -; j_gene: TRBJ2-3; d_gene: TRBD2; CDR3aa: CSFRDYALGTDTQYF; CDR3nt: TGCAGTTTCCGGGACTACGCCCTCGGCACAGATACGCAGTATTTT
v_gene: TRBV4-2; abundance: -; j_gene: TRBJ1-3; d_gene: TRBD1; CDR3aa: CASSQEGDRPSGNTIYF; CDR3nt: TGTGCCAGCAGCCAAGAGGGGGACAGGCCCTCTGGAAACACCATATATTTT
v_gene: TRBV3-1; abundance: -; j_gene: TRBJ2-7; d_gene: TRBD1; CDR3aa: CASSLRDSWSSYEQYF; CDR3nt: TGTGCCAGCAGCCTTAGGGACAGTTGGAGCTCCTACGAGCAGTACTTC
v_gene: TRBV3-1; abundance: few; j_gene: TRBJ1-2; d_gene: -; CDR3aa: CATQPPGRESGYTF; CDR3nt: TGTGCCACCCAACCCCCCGGCAGGGAAAGCGGCTACACCTTC
v_gene: TRBV7-2; abundance: -; j_gene: TRBJ1-1; d_gene: -; CDR3aa: CASSLYRHTEAFF; CDR3nt: TGTGCCAGCAGCTTATACAGGCACACTGAAGCTTTCTTT
v_gene: TRBV7-2; abundance: -; j_gene: TRBJ2-5; d_gene: TRBD2; CDR3aa: CASSLARTRNKETQYF; CDR3nt: TGTGCCAGCAGCTTAGCGCGGACTAGGAATAAGGAGACCCAGTACTTC
v_gene: TRBV27; abundance: few; j_gene: TRBJ2-1; d_gene: -; CDR3aa: CASSLLEGNEQFF; CDR3nt: TGTGCCAGCAGTTTACTAGAGGGCAATGAGCAGTTCTTC
v_gene: TRBV5-1; abundance: -; j_gene: TRBJ2-1; d_gene: TRBD2; CDR3aa: CASSAGGGNEQFF; CDR3nt: TGCGCCAGCAGCGCGGGGGGTGGGAATGAGCAGTTCTTC
v_gene: TRBV10-3; abundance: -; j_gene: TRBJ2-2; d_gene: -; CDR3aa: CAISGALLKNTGELFF; CDR3nt: TGTGCCATCAGTGGGGCCCTCCTTAAGAACACCGGGGAGCTGTTTTTT
v_gene: TRBV5-4; abundance: -; j_gene: TRBJ2-1; d_gene: TRBD2; CDR3aa: CASSPRRAGANEQFF; CDR3nt: TGTGCCAGCAGCCCCCGGAGAGCGGGGGCCAATGAGCAGTTCTTC
v_gene: TRBV5-5; abundance: -; j_gene: TRBJ2-1; d_gene: TRBD1; CDR3aa: CASSLAPGQALIYNEQFF; CDR3nt: TGTGCCAGCAGCTTGGCACCTGGACAGGCGCTTATATACAATGAGCAGTTCTTC
v_gene: TRBV9; abundance: few; j_gene: TRBJ2-6; d_gene: -; CDR3aa: CASSVEGGRGANVLTF; CDR3nt: TGTGCCAGCAGCGTAGAAGGAGGGCGAGGGGCCAACGTCCTGACTTTC
v_gene: TRBV5-1; abundance: few; j_gene: TRBJ2-1; d_gene: TRBD1; CDR3aa: CASSFGTGSDEQFF; CDR3nt: TGCGCCAGCAGCTTTGGGACAGGGAGCGATGAGCAGTTCTTC
v_gene: TRBV5-1; abundance: many; j_gene: TRBJ1-1; d_gene: TRBD1; CDR3aa: CASSSGTGGEAFF; CDR3nt: TGCGCCAGCAGCTCGGGGACAGGAGGTGAAGCTTTCTTT
v_gene: TRBV28; abundance: few; j_gene: TRBJ2-1; d_gene: -; CDR3aa: CATGVDEQFF; CDR3nt: TGTGCCACCGGGGTGGATGAGCAGTTCTTC
v_gene: TRBV29-1; abundance: -; j_gene: TRBJ2-7; d_gene: -; CDR3aa: CSGWDGEAYEQYF; CDR3nt: TGCAGCGGCTGGGACGGAGAGGCCTACGAGCAGTACTTC
v_gene: TRBV20-1; abundance: -; j_gene: TRBJ2-5; d_gene: -; CDR3aa: CSAGYRGAWQETQYF; CDR3nt: TGCAGTGCTGGGTATCGGGGGGCATGGCAAGAGACCCAGTACTTC
v_gene: TRBV3-1; abundance: -; j_gene: TRBJ2-7; d_gene: TRBD1; CDR3aa: CASSQRGRLDEQYF; CDR3nt: TGTGCCAGCAGCCAGAGGGGGCGCTTGGACGAGCAGTACTTC
v_gene: TRBV12-3/TRBV12-4; abundance: many; j_gene: TRBJ2-2; d_gene: TRBD1; CDR3aa: CASSPTKTGSTGELFF; CDR3nt: TGTGCCAGCAGCCCCACGAAGACAGGGAGCACCGGGGAGCTGTTTTTT
v_gene: TRBV6-4; abundance: few; j_gene: TRBJ1-4; d_gene: -; CDR3aa: CASSVSVGENEKLFF; CDR3nt: TGTGCCAGCAGTGTCTCAGTGGGGGAAAATGAAAAACTGTTTTTT
v_gene: TRBV5-4; abundance: -; j_gene: TRBJ1-6; d_gene: -; CDR3aa: CASSPDSSNSPLHF; CDR3nt: TGTGCCAGCAGCCCGGACAGTTCTAATTCACCCCTCCACTTT
v_gene: TRBV5-1; abundance: few; j_gene: TRBJ1-1; d_gene: -; CDR3aa: CASKRQGGTEAFF; CDR3nt: TGCGCCAGCAAACGGCAGGGAGGTACTGAAGCTTTCTTT
v_gene: TRBV2; abundance: -; j_gene: TRBJ2-6; d_gene: TRBD1; CDR3aa: CASSTPGQAFSGANVLTF; CDR3nt: TGTGCCAGCAGTACCCCGGGACAGGCGTTCTCTGGGGCCAACGTCCTGACTTTC
v_gene: TRBV24-1; abundance: -; j_gene: TRBJ2-1; d_gene: TRBD2; CDR3aa: CATRGTSGRPENNEQFF; CDR3nt: TGTGCCACCCGCGGGACTAGCGGGAGGCCAGAAAACAATGAGCAGTTCTTC
v_gene: TRBV6-1; abundance: -; j_gene: TRBJ2-5; d_gene: -; CDR3aa: CASSPGLSPETQYF; CDR3nt: TGTGCCAGCAGTCCTGGACTATCCCCAGAGACCCAGTACTTC
v_gene: TRBV2; abundance: -; j_gene: TRBJ2-7; d_gene: -; CDR3aa: CASSESADSEQYF; CDR3nt: TGTGCCAGCAGTGAGTCGGCAGATAGCGAGCAGTACTTC
v_gene: TRBV4-1; abundance: few; j_gene: TRBJ2-3; d_gene: -; CDR3aa: CASSQPITDTQYF; CDR3nt: TGCGCCAGCAGCCAACCTATCACAGATACGCAGTATTTT
v_gene: TRBV7-8; abundance: -; j_gene: TRBJ2-7; d_gene: -; CDR3aa: CASSFGPGVYEQYF; CDR3nt: TGTGCCAGCAGCTTTGGACCTGGGGTTTACGAGCAGTACTTC
v_gene: TRBV5-1; abundance: -; j_gene: TRBJ2-5; d_gene: TRBD2; CDR3aa: CASSRTSGVYQETQYF; CDR3nt: TGCGCCAGCAGCAGGACTAGCGGGGTGTACCAAGAGACCCAGTACTTC
v_gene: TRBV4-1; abundance: few; j_gene: TRBJ1-6; d_gene: -; CDR3aa: CASSQRDRNSPLHF; CDR3nt: TGCGCCAGCAGCCAACGGGACCGAAATTCACCCCTCCACTTT
v_gene: TRBV7-8; abundance: -; j_gene: TRBJ1-1; d_gene: -; CDR3aa: CASRPFGAEAFF; CDR3nt: TGTGCCAGCAGACCATTTGGAGCTGAAGCTTTCTTT
v_gene: TRBV20-1; abundance: -; j_gene: TRBJ2-7; d_gene: TRBD2; CDR3aa: CSASTSGLSYEQYF; CDR3nt: TGCAGTGCTAGTACTAGCGGTCTCTCCTACGAGCAGTACTTC
v_gene: TRBV5-1; abundance: many; j_gene: TRBJ1-2; d_gene: TRBD1; CDR3aa: CASRGQPQDYGYTF; CDR3nt: TGCGCCAGCAGGGGACAGCCCCAGGACTATGGCTACACCTTC
v_gene: TRBV28; abundance: -; j_gene: TRBJ1-5; d_gene: TRBD1; CDR3aa: CASTLQGTRGNQPQHF; CDR3nt: TGTGCCAGCACCCTACAGGGGACGAGGGGCAATCAGCCCCAGCATTTT
v_gene: TRBV20-1; abundance: -; j_gene: TRBJ2-7; d_gene: -; CDR3aa: CSAHDLRSEQYF; CDR3nt: TGCAGTGCTCACGACCTCAGAAGCGAGCAGTACTTC
v_gene: TRBV20-1; abundance: -; j_gene: TRBJ2-5; d_gene: TRBD2; CDR3aa: CSALEEGLAALSETQYF; CDR3nt: TGCAGTGCTCTAGAGGAGGGGCTAGCGGCCCTATCGGAGACCCAGTACTTC
v_gene: TRBV6-4; abundance: -; j_gene: TRBJ2-2; d_gene: TRBD2; CDR3aa: CASSRESGGTTGELFF; CDR3nt: TGTGCCAGCAGCAGGGAGAGCGGGGGCACCACCGGGGAGCTGTTTTTT
v_gene: TRBV6-2/TRBV6-3; abundance: few; j_gene: TRBJ2-7; d_gene: TRBD2; CDR3aa: CASSTTSGSSYEQYF; CDR3nt: TGTGCCAGCAGTACGACTAGCGGGAGCTCCTACGAGCAGTACTTC
v_gene: TRBV20-1; abundance: -; j_gene: TRBJ2-1; d_gene: TRBD2; CDR3aa: CSASPEGREVYNEQFF; CDR3nt: TGCAGTGCTAGTCCTGAGGGGCGGGAGGTCTACAATGAGCAGTTCTTC
v_gene: TRBV6-5; abundance: -; j_gene: TRBJ1-5; d_gene: -; CDR3aa: CASSFGRSGNQPQHF; CDR3nt: TGTGCCAGCAGTTTCGGGAGGTCGGGCAATCAGCCCCAGCATTTT
v_gene: TRBV12-3/TRBV12-4; abundance: -; j_gene: TRBJ2-1; d_gene: TRBD2; CDR3aa: CASSLGSSGKYNEQFF; CDR3nt: TGTGCCAGCAGTTTAGGATCGAGCGGGAAATACAATGAGCAGTTCTTC